Listed below are T cell receptor beta chains from one sample, sequenced in a study of blood T cell repertoires in COVID-19. Measured with immunoSEQ multiplex PCR; TCRdb has only the in-frame clones, and not every one. The sample consists of about 430,000 clones, approximately 90% of them appearing once. The sequenced sample consisted of PBMCs or T cells enriched from blood (not recorded which). The source is a man aged 30 to 45 who had recovered from COVID-19. CDR3s include the opening cysteine and the closing phenylalanine or tryptophan. D genes are given only for firm matches. For some rows the clone size is stated as once, few or many, or as a class when expanded; others skip it.

>TRBV5-1|TRBJ1-1|.|.
CASSLDVAGVLAEAFF
TGCGCCAGCAGCTTGGATGTGGCAGGGGTTTTGGCTGAAGCTTTCTTT
>TRBV24-1|TRBJ1-1|.|.
CATSTGNTEAFF
TGTGCCACCTCGACAGGGAACACTGAAGCTTTCTTT
>TRBV24-1|TRBJ2-2|.|TRBD2
CATSVHSGGPAGELFF
TGTGCCACCAGTGTCCATTCGGGGGGTCCGGCCGGGGAGCTGTTTTTT
>TRBV19|TRBJ2-3|.|.
CASTRGGGPPDTQYF
TGTGCCAGTACGAGAGGGGGAGGGCCCCCAGATACGCAGTATTTT
>TRBV3-1/TRBV3-2|TRBJ1-2|.|.
CASSQGPQGYGYTF
TGTGCCAGCAGCCAGGGACCCCAGGGGTATGGCTACACCTTC
>TRBV19|TRBJ2-3|.|TRBD2
CASSMRLAGGTDTQYF
TGTGCCAGTAGTATGAGGCTAGCGGGCGGTACAGATACGCAGTATTTT
>TRBV19|TRBJ1-1|once|.
CASSHREGSEAFF
TGTGCCAGTAGCCACAGGGAAGGGAGTGAAGCTTTCTTT
>TRBV10-3|TRBJ2-5|.|TRBD2
CAISDPGGGRETQYF
TGTGCCATCAGTGATCCGGGGGGAGGGAGAGAGACCCAGTACTTC
>TRBV4-2|TRBJ2-3|.|TRBD2
CASSQLGLAGVPDTQYF
TGTGCCAGCAGCCAATTGGGGCTAGCGGGAGTCCCAGATACGCAGTATTTT
>TRBV18|TRBJ1-1|few|.
CASSPVGGTEAFF
TGTGCCAGCTCACCAGTGGGGGGCACTGAAGCTTTCTTT
>TRBV15|TRBJ1-2|.|.
CATSRDYPQNGYTF
TGTGCCACCAGCAGAGATTACCCTCAGAACGGCTACACCTTC
>TRBV28|TRBJ2-2|.|TRBD2
CASKTPGGHTGELFF
TGTGCCAGCAAAACTCCGGGAGGGCACACCGGGGAGCTGTTTTTT
>TRBV28|TRBJ2-7|.|TRBD2
CASSLNRLAGVGSLAPSEQYF
TGTGCCAGCAGCCTGAATCGGCTAGCGGGAGTAGGTTCTTTAGCCCCCTCCGAGCAGTACTTC
>TRBV12-5|TRBJ2-7|.|TRBD1
CASGLGTGFEQYF
TGTGCTAGTGGCCTAGGGACAGGGTTCGAGCAGTACTTC
>TRBV28|TRBJ2-3|.|TRBD2
CASSLSGTSVPPDTQYF
TGTGCCAGCAGTTTATCTGGGACTAGCGTCCCCCCAGATACGCAGTATTTT
>TRBV24-1|TRBJ1-3|.|.
CATSDGRVAGNTIYF
TGTGCCACCAGTGATGGGAGGGTGGCTGGAAACACCATATATTTT
>TRBV19|TRBJ2-5|.|TRBD2
CASSLTHRSGSNQETQYF
TGTGCCAGTAGTTTAACCCATAGGAGCGGGAGTAACCAAGAGACCCAGTACTTC